This T cell receptor (beta chain) was observed in a study of cytomegalovirus exposure and HLA in healthy donors. In regard to this clone: The antigen is undetermined.

The V end was cut by 5 bases, the J end by 0 bases, with 14 bases between. Germline values: CDR1 SGHVS, CDR2 FQNEAQ. The CDR3 has 15 residues. The study, taken as a whole, reports: The classifier was said to identify cytomegalovirus status with high specificity and sensitivity.

60 Vbeta and 13 Jbeta primers were used in PCR. Sequenced by immunoSEQ multiplex PCR; TCRdb stores in-frame clones only, minus some. The listing contains more than 100,000 clones. The TCR comes from a man in his forties in good health and CMV-seronegative. The sequencing input was PBMCs. This sequence joins TRBV7-8 and TRBJ2-7, with TRBD1 as a possible D gene (6 bases). CDR3 in amino acids: CASSNGQPNSYEQYF. DNA for the CDR3: TGTGCCAGCAGCAACGGACAGCCCAACTCCTACGAGCAGTACTTC.